One sample yielded the 21 T cell receptor beta chains listed below, sequenced in a study of OX40 agonist ivuxolimab in advanced cancers. Profiled with immunoSEQ multiplex PCR; TCRdb holds only in-frame clones, not every one. The data hold some 97,000 clones, with approximately 90% observed a single time. The sequenced sample was CD4+ or CD8+ T cells sorted from blood, obtained in a trial of the OX40 agonist ivuxolimab. The receptors were sampled from an adult with an advanced solid tumor such as melanoma, head and neck, liver or kidney cancer.

This clone was detected only a few times. The gene calls are TRBV2 and TRBJ1-5; 7 positions agree with TRBD1. CDR1 is SNHLY, CDR2 FYNNEI, per germline. The trim removed 5 bases at V and 2 bases at J, leaving 6 bases unmatched. The CDR3 has 15 residues. CDR3 amino acids: CASSRDRLGNQPQHF. The CDR3 DNA is TGTGCCAGCAGTCGGGACAGATTAGGCAATCAGCCCCAGCATTTT. Full variable domain (outside the CDR3, taken from reference TRBV2 and TRBJ1-5): EPEVTQTPSHQVTQMGQEVILRCVPISNHLYFYWYRQILGQKVEFLVSFYNNEISEKSEIFDDQFSVERPDGSNFTLKIRSTKLEDSAMYFCASSRDRLGNQPQHFGDGTRLSIL.

This chain joins TRBV18 and TRBJ2-3, with 8 bases aligning to TRBD1. Trimming cost V 8 bases and J 1 base; bases outside gene matches: 5. The CDR3 is 14 residues long. The germline V gene has CDR1 KGHSH and CDR2 LQKENI. CDR3 bases: TGTGCCAGCGCAAGGGACAGGCGCACAGATACGCAGTATTTT. It specifies CASARDRRTDTQYF.

The V gene is TRBV28, the J gene TRBJ2-5; no reliable D call. Trimming took 4 bases from V and 2 from J, leaving 8 bases between them. The germline gives CDR1 MDHEN, CDR2 SYDVKM. This CDR3 is built from 13 residues. CDR3 sequence (DNA): TGTGCCAGCAGTTGGCAGACTCAAGAGACCCAGTACTTC. Amino acids: CASSWQTQETQYF.

The chain employs TRBV5-1 and TRBJ2-3, with TRBD2 matching 9 bases. The CDR3 spans 15 residues. V shed 4 bases, J shed 3 bases, and the junction held 6 bases outside the gene matches. CDR1 is SGHRS, CDR2 YFSETQ, per germline. CDR3 sequence reads: CASSPGSGRTDTQYF. The CDR3 region has the DNA TGCGCCAGCAGCCCGGGTAGCGGGAGAACAGATACGCAGTATTTT.

The chain couples TRBV4-2 to TRBJ2-1; TRBD2 aligns across 7 bases. This CDR3 region has 14 residues. Germline-derived CDR1 and CDR2 are LGHNA and YNFKEQ. Trimming at V came to 2 bases and at J to 14 bases, leaving 12 bases not matched to a gene. This chain's CDR3 is CASSQQARSGIEFF. The CDR3 region has the DNA TGTGCCAGCAGCCAACAAGCCCGGAGCGGGATTGAGTTCTTC.

This chain links TRBV5-1 with TRBJ1-2; D gene ambiguous. V dropped 5 bases and J dropped 8 bases, with 16 bases sitting between them. Germline CDR1 reads SGHRS; CDR2 reads YFSETQ. This CDR3 spans 13 amino acids. Here the CDR3 DNA reads TGCGCCAGCAGTTCTACTCAGATGGGAGGCTACACCTTC. It specifies CASSSTQMGGYTF. The entire variable domain, with the rest obtained from reference TRBV5-1 and TRBJ1-2, is as follows: KAGVTQTPRYLIKTRGQQVTLSCSPISGHRSVSWYQQTPGQGLQFLFEYFSETQRNKGNFPGRFSGRQFSNSRSEMNVSTLELGDSALYLCASSSTQMGGYTFGSGTRLTVV.

The rearrangement joins TRBV4-2 to TRBJ1-3; the D is unclear. V was cut by 4 bases and J by 0 bases, with 13 bases left in between. The CDR3 length is 16 residues. In germline, CDR1 is LGHNA, CDR2 YNFKEQ. The CDR3, as DNA: TGTGCCAGCAGCCGGTCTCTCGGATACTCTGGAAACACCATATATTTT. It translates to CASSRSLGYSGNTIYF.

This clone was counted only a few times. J is TRBJ2-7 and V is TRBV23-1; tentatively, D is TRBD1 (5 bases). TRBV23-1 is annotated as an ORF whose role is uncertain. The CDR3 length is 12 residues. Trimming removed 6 bases from V and 2 bases from J, with 8 bases in between. The CDR3 DNA reads as TGCGCCAGCAGGCCAGGGACCTACGAGCAGTACTTC. It codes for CASRPGTYEQYF.

The chain employs TRBV6-6 and TRBJ1-4, with TRBD1 matching over 9 bases. Germline V gene data show CDR1 as MNHNY and CDR2 as SVGAGI (reference sequence). V lost 6 bases to trimming and J lost 5 bases; unmatched junction nucleotides: 4. The CDR3 sequence is 14 residues long. CDR3 in amino acids: CASRRQGGNEKLFF. The CDR3 nucleotides are TGTGCCAGCAGACGACAGGGGGGGAATGAAAAACTGTTTTTT.

This chain connects TRBV7-2 to TRBJ2-7; 10 positions match TRBD1. Germline V lookup: CDR1 SGHTA, CDR2 FQGNSA. V lost 4 bases and J lost 5; bases outside the gene matches: 5. The CDR3 sequence is 14 residues long. The CDR3 sequence: CASSSGQGINEQYF. In nucleotides, the CDR3 is TGTGCCAGCAGCTCGGGACAGGGGATAAACGAGCAGTACTTC.

The chain combines TRBV5-1 with TRBJ2-2; the match to TRBD2 covers 12 bases. The CDR3 is 19 amino acids. Germline V gives CDR1 SGHRS, CDR2 YFSETQ. Losses at the gene ends were 1 base for V and 3 bases for J; bases not matched to a gene: 10. CDR3 sequence reads: CASSLSSGRAFQYTGELFF. The DNA of the CDR3 is TGCGCCAGCAGCTTGTCTAGCGGGAGGGCCTTCCAGTACACCGGGGAGCTGTTTTTT. Drawing the rest from reference TRBV5-1 and TRBJ2-2, the complete variable domain is KAGVTQTPRYLIKTRGQQVTLSCSPISGHRSVSWYQQTPGQGLQFLFEYFSETQRNKGNFPGRFSGRQFSNSRSEMNVSTLELGDSALYLCASSLSSGRAFQYTGELFFGEGSRLTVL.

CDR3 in DNA: TGTGCCAGCAGACCAGGGGGCGGGGCAGCTTTCTTT. This encodes CASRPGGGAAFF. This chain uses TRBV28 with TRBJ1-1; 8 bases are shared with TRBD1. V was pared by 6 bases and J by 10 bases, with 7 bases of the junction left unmatched. The V gene's germline CDR1 is MDHEN and CDR2 SYDVKM. CDR3 length: 12 amino acids.

The chain has TRBV6-6 and TRBJ1-1; 8 bases align to TRBD1. Germline CDR1 MNHNY, CDR2 SVGAGI (reference sequence). CDR3 length: 15 residues. Germline trimming cut 7 bases from V and 0 bases from J; bases unmatched to any gene: 7. CDR3 nucleotide sequence: TGTGCCAGCATTGACAGGGGACGGATGAACACTGAAGCTTTCTTT. Translation gives CASIDRGRMNTEAFF.

V and J are TRBV6-4 and TRBJ1-2, with D possibly matching TRBD1 (5 bases). Trimming removed 3 bases at V and 3 bases at J, with 14 bases between. The germline CDR1 and CDR2 sequences are MRHNA and SNTAGT. The CDR3 spans 15 residues. CDR3 nucleotides: TGTGCCAGCAGTGAGCCTCGTAGACAGTACTATGGCTACACCTTC. Protein sequence: CASSEPRRQYYGYTF.

The V and J genes are TRBV7-3 and TRBJ2-3; 7 bases match TRBD2. The CDR3 runs to 13 residues. V lost 6 bases and J lost 7; bases outside the gene matches: 7. Germline CDR1 and CDR2: SGHTA and FQGTGA. The CDR3 nucleotides read TGTGCCAGCAGTGCGAAAGCGGGGAATACGCAGTATTTT. Translation: CASSAKAGNTQYF.

V and J are TRBV11-2 and TRBJ1-3; D remains ambiguous. This CDR3 spans 15 amino acids. CDR1 SGHAT and CDR2 FQNNGV come from the germline V gene. Trimming took 0 bases from V and 2 from J, leaving 8 bases between them. CDR3 amino acids: CASSLDPRPGNTIYF. CDR3 nucleotides: TGTGCCAGCAGCTTAGATCCGCGTCCTGGAAACACCATATATTTT.

CDR3 sequence reads: CASSRGQVNEKLFF. CDR3 DNA: TGTGCCAGCAGCCGGGGACAGGTTAATGAAAAACTGTTTTTT. The chain is built from TRBV7-9 and TRBJ1-4; 8 bases match TRBD1. V was pared by 5 bases and J by 4 bases, with 3 bases of the junction left unmatched. The CDR3 is 14 residues long. CDR1 and CDR2 (germline): SEHNR, FQNEAQ (reference sequence).

The rearrangement joins TRBV10-1 to TRBJ1-2; no firm D call. Trimming cost V 2 bases and J 4 bases, with 8 bases left between them. Germline loops: CDR1 WNHNN, CDR2 SYGVQD (reference sequence). The CDR3 spans 13 residues. DNA of the CDR3: TGCGCCAGCAGTGAGAATAGGGTCTATGGCTACACCTTC. Protein: CASSENRVYGYTF.

The genes are TRBV28 and TRBJ2-1; unclear D gene. CDR3 length equals 13 residues. Germline loops: CDR1 MDHEN, CDR2 SYDVKM. Trimming took off 6 bases at V and 6 bases at J, with 12 bases between the two ends. The DNA for the CDR3 is TGTGCCAGCAGGCGGACGCGCTTCAATGAGCAGTTCTTC. Translation gives CASRRTRFNEQFF.

The rearrangement links TRBV7-2 to TRBJ2-1; 9 nucleotides match TRBD1. Per the germline V gene, CDR1 is SGHTA and CDR2 is FQGNSA. J was trimmed by 0 bases and V by 1 base; bases with no gene match: 4. The CDR3 is made up of 17 amino acids. The chain's CDR3 is CASSLVGQGSSYNEQFF. The CDR3 DNA follows: TGTGCCAGCAGCTTAGTGGGACAGGGAAGCTCCTACAATGAGCAGTTCTTC.

The chain has TRBV11-2 and TRBJ2-7; 12 nucleotides line up with TRBD2. V shed 2 bases, J shed 7 bases, and the junction held 12 bases outside the gene matches. The CDR3 is 17 amino acids. In germline, CDR1 is SGHAT, CDR2 FQNNGV. CDR3 sequence (DNA): TGTGCCAGCAGCTTAAAGTCGCTAGCGGGAGGGCCGGGGGAGCAGTACTTC. It encodes CASSLKSLAGGPGEQYF.